This T cell receptor (beta chain) was identified during a study of T cells in Graves' hyperthyroidism and ophthalmopathy. There were TCR beta CDR3 regions amplified from RNA transcripts. The primer set for the first-round RT-PCR of the TCR CDR3 was HTBI. TCRdb processed the multiplex PCR reads anew with MiXCR; each CDR3 protein has one entry. The sample records some 760,000 distinct CDR3 sequences, 13% to 15% being singletons. Study outcomes and limitations: Most thyroid clonotypes that were expanded above 0.001 also turned up in blood.

Clinical symptoms, serum thyroxine and TRAb, thyroid ultrasound and orbital computed tomography were used for the diagnoses. Fresh peripheral blood, 9.5 to 10 ml of it, supplied the PBMCs. This clonotype has more than one count but fewer than ten. Its antigen is not known. The clonotype was recovered from a woman between 18 and 29 years old with Graves' hyperthyroidism. Sample: blood.

The CDR3 spells CASSLTARGYEQYF. Written as DNA, the CDR3 is TGTGCCAGCAGTTTAACCGCCCGGGGATACGAGCAGTACTTC. The chain combines TRBV28 with TRBJ2-7, with a possible D match to TRBD2 (5 bases). This CDR3 region has 14 residues. V lost 2 bases and J 4 bases, leaving 12 bases between the germline ends. Germline V lookup: CDR1 MDHEN, CDR2 SYDVKM.